These 2 T cell receptor beta chains share one sample of origin, sequenced in a study of cytomegalovirus exposure and HLA in healthy donors. 13 Jbeta primers and 60 Vbeta primers were used for the PCR. TCRdb keeps only in-frame clones here, not all; method: immunoSEQ multiplex PCR. The data show 150,000 to 200,000 clones, roughly 84% seen once. The sequenced sample consisted of PBMCs. The receptor set was obtained from a boy between 10 and 17 years old in good health and CMV-seronegative.

The chain uses TRBV7-8 and TRBJ2-3; tentative D call: TRBD1 (5 bases). The CDR3 runs to 14 residues. Trimming shortened V by 5 bases and J by 2 bases, and 11 bases separated the two germline ends. Germline loops: CDR1 SGHVS, CDR2 FQNEAQ. Here the CDR3 reads CASSPGRDTDTQYF. In DNA form, the CDR3 reads TGTGCCAGCAGCCCCGGCAGGGACACAGATACGCAGTATTTT.

This sequence joins TRBV27 and TRBJ2-3, with 15 bases identical to TRBD2. V lost 8 bases to trimming and J lost 5 bases; unmatched junction nucleotides: 11. The CDR3 runs 17 residues. The germline V gene encodes CDR1 MNHEY and CDR2 SMNVEV (reference sequence). CDR3 loop: CASGSGLAGGPGDTQYF. The CDR3 nucleotides read TGTGCCAGCGGTTCCGGACTAGCGGGAGGGCCAGGAGATACGCAGTATTTT.